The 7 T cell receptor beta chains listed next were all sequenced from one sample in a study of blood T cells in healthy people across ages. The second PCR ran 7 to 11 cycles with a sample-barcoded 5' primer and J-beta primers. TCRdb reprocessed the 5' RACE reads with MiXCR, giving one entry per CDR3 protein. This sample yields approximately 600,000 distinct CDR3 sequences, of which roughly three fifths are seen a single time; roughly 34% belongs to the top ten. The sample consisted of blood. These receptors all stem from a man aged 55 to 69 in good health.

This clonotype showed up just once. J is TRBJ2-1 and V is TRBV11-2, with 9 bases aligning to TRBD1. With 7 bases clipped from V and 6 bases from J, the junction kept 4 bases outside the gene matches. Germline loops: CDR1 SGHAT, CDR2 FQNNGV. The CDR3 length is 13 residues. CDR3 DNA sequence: TGTGCCAGCACCCAGGACAGGGGCAATGAGCAGTTCTTC. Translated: CASTQDRGNEQFF.

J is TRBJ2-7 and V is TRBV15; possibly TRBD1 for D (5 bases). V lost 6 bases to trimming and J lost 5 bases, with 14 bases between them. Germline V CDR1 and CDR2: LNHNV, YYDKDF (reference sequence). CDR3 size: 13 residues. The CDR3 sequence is CATRISGSDEQYF. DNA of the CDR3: TGTGCCACCAGGATCTCAGGGTCGGACGAGCAGTACTTC.

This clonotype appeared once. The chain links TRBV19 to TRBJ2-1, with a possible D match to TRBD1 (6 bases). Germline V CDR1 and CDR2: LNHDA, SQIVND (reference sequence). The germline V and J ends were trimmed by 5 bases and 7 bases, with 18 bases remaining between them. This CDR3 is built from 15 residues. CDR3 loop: CASSAHRDMGNEQFF. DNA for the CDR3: TGTGCCAGTAGTGCCCACAGGGATATGGGGAATGAGCAGTTCTTC.

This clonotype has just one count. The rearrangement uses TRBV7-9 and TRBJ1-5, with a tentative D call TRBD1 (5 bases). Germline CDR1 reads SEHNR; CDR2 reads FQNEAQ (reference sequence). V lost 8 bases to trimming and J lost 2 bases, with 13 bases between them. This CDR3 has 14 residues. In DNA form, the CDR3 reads TGTGCCAGCTTGGTCGAGACAGGCAATCAGCCCCAGCATTTT. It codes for CASLVETGNQPQHF.

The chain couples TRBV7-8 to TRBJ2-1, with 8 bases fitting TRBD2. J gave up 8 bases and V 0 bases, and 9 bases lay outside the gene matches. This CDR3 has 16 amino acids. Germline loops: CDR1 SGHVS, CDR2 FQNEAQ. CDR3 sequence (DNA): TGTGCCAGCAGCTTAGCTGGCCGGGGGGGCAAGGATGAGCAGTTCTTC. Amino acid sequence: CASSLAGRGGKDEQFF.

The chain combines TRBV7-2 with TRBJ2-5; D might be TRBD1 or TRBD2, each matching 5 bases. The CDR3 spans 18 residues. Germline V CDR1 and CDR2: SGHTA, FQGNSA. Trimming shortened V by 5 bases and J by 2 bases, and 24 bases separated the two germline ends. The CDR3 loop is CASSRDVGVRGRQETQYF. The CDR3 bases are TGTGCCAGCAGCCGAGACGTTGGGGTGAGGGGACGACAAGAGACCCAGTACTTC.

The CDR3 loop reads CASSLVLGAYNQPQHF. The CDR3 DNA reads TGTGCCAGCAGCTTAGTCCTAGGGGCCTACAATCAGCCCCAGCATTTT. The rearrangement uses TRBV7-9 and TRBJ1-5; possibly TRBD1 for D (5 bases). Germline V gene data show CDR1 as SEHNR and CDR2 as FQNEAQ (reference sequence). CDR3 length: 16 residues. Trimming cost V 1 base and J 3 bases, with 13 bases left between them.